One sample yielded the 10 T cell receptor beta chains listed below, sequenced in a study of spatial heterogeneity in lung cancer. TCRdb re-analysed the 5' RACE reads in MiXCR, keeping a single row per CDR3 protein. The repertoire consists of more than 95,000 distinct CDR3 sequences, with 10% to 15% occurring once and the leading ten covering roughly 15%. As for time point: blood at routine non-recurrence follow-up after resection. Unsorted whole RNA from tumor, nontumor lung or frozen PBMC underwent sequencing. Sample: PBMCs, taken at follow-up. The receptors shown here come from a male donor with early-stage non-small cell lung cancer.

This clonotype turned up a few times. The chain carries TRBV24-1 and TRBJ2-1; the match to TRBD1 covers 7 bases. CDR1 is KGHDR and CDR2 is SFDVKD in the germline V gene. With 5 bases clipped from V and 2 bases from J, the junction kept 8 bases outside the gene matches. The CDR3 consists of 16 residues. The DNA for the CDR3 is TGTGCCACCAGTGCTCAGGACAGGACCACCTACAATGAGCAGTTCTTC. Its translation: CATSAQDRTTYNEQFF.

The rearrangement links TRBV5-6 to TRBJ1-5; no clear D. There are 15 residues in the CDR3. V was trimmed by 1 base and J by 5 bases, leaving 13 bases between them. Germline CDR1 SGHDT, CDR2 YYEEEE. CDR3 sequence (DNA): TGTGCCAGCAGCTTGAGGCCGGACGGTTATCAGCCCCAGCATTTT. Protein: CASSLRPDGYQPQHF.

Only a few counts were recorded for this clonotype. The chain has TRBV27 and TRBJ1-4, with 7 bases that match TRBD1. Germline loops: CDR1 MNHEY, CDR2 SMNVEV (reference sequence). The CDR3 covers 15 residues. V trimming: 4 bases; J trimming: 3 bases; junction bases outside the gene matches: 5. CDR3 amino acids: CASSWTGTANEKLFF. CDR3 bases: TGTGCCAGCAGTTGGACCGGGACAGCTAATGAAAAACTGTTTTTT.

This clonotype was found a few times. The chain has TRBV27 and TRBJ1-1, with 8 bases fitting TRBD1. Germline V gives CDR1 MNHEY, CDR2 SMNVEV (reference sequence). V lost 6 bases and J lost 0; bases outside the gene matches: 6. There are 15 residues in the CDR3. The CDR3 DNA is TGTGCCAGCAGCCTCAGGGGGCGTATGAACACTGAAGCTTTCTTT. This encodes CASSLRGRMNTEAFF.

This clonotype came up a few times. The rearrangement links TRBV4-3 to TRBJ2-3; TRBD1 or TRBD2 may be the D gene (5 bases each). Trimming removed 3 bases from V and 0 bases from J, with 13 bases in between. There are 16 residues in the CDR3. Germline values: CDR1 LGHNA, CDR2 YSLEER. The CDR3, as DNA: TGCGCCAGCAGCCAGGAACCGGGACCCAGCACAGATACGCAGTATTTT. It encodes CASSQEPGPSTDTQYF.

The chain joins TRBV29-1 to TRBJ2-7, with D unclear. V lost 6 bases to trimming and J lost 0 bases, with 15 bases between them. The germline V gene has CDR1 SQVTM and CDR2 ANQGSEA. The CDR3 is 14 amino acids. The CDR3 DNA is TGCAGCGTCCGTGGGTCGACGTTCTCCTACGAGCAGTACTTC. This sequence encodes CSVRGSTFSYEQYF.

This clonotype was seen many times. The chain joins TRBV10-3 to TRBJ2-7; TRBD1 might be the D (6 bases). Per the germline V gene, CDR1 is ENHRY and CDR2 is SYGVKD. The germline V and J ends were trimmed by 6 bases and 6 bases, with 12 bases remaining between them. The CDR3 is 12 residues long. The CDR3 sequence is CAIRQQGGEQYF. CDR3 DNA: TGTGCCATCAGGCAACAGGGCGGCGAGCAGTACTTC.

This clonotype was counted only a few times. The V gene is TRBV2, the J gene TRBJ1-2; D not resolved. The CDR3 totals 12 residues. V lost 4 bases and J lost 4, with 7 bases in between. The germline CDR1 and CDR2 sequences are SNHLY and FYNNEI. CDR3 sequence reads: CASSGQPYGYTF. CDR3 coding DNA: TGTGCCAGCAGTGGGCAGCCCTATGGCTACACCTTC.

This clonotype was seen more than once but under ten times. The chain couples TRBV10-3 to TRBJ2-1, with TRBD2 matching 9 bases. J lost 6 bases, V lost 6 bases, and 6 bases had no gene match. CDR1 and CDR2 (germline): ENHRY, SYGVKD. CDR3 length equals 14 residues. The CDR3 region is CAISLTSGGNEQFF. CDR3 nucleotides: TGTGCCATCAGCCTGACTAGCGGAGGCAATGAGCAGTTCTTC.

The V gene is TRBV18, the J gene TRBJ2-1, with D possibly being TRBD2 (5 bases). CDR3 length equals 16 residues. Per germline, CDR1 KGHSH and CDR2 LQKENI. V was pared by 2 bases and J by 3 bases, with 14 bases between. The CDR3 loop is CASSPGRVSDYNEQFF. The CDR3 nucleotides are TGTGCCAGCTCACCAGGGCGGGTTTCTGACTACAATGAGCAGTTCTTC.